The next 14 T cell receptor beta chains were all read from a single sample in a study of OX40 agonist ivuxolimab in advanced cancers. The table came from immunoSEQ multiplex PCR; TCRdb's copy has only in-frame clones and leaves some out. The data contain some 50,000 clones, over 75% of them seen just once; the ten biggest clones take up around 3.3%. Specimen: CD4+ or CD8+ T cells sorted from blood, collected in a trial of the OX40 agonist ivuxolimab. The receptors were gathered from an adult with an advanced solid tumor such as melanoma, head and neck, liver or kidney cancer.

The chain has TRBV4-3 and TRBJ1-1, with D possibly being TRBD1 (5 bases). Germline V lookup: CDR1 LGHNA, CDR2 YSLEER. The V end was cut by 0 bases, the J end by 2 bases, with 13 bases between. This CDR3 spans 16 amino acids. The CDR3 loop is CASSQDLAGINTEAFF. DNA of the CDR3: TGCGCCAGCAGCCAAGATCTGGCAGGGATAAACACTGAAGCTTTCTTT.

Here the CDR3 reads CAWAPTGPTWGAFF. The CDR3 DNA is TGTGCCTGGGCGCCGACAGGGCCTACCTGGGGCGCCTTCTTT. The chain uses TRBV30 and TRBJ1-1; 7 nucleotides line up with TRBD1. V shed 5 bases, J shed 14 bases, and the junction held 20 bases outside the gene matches. CDR1 is GTSNPN and CDR2 is SVGIG in the germline V gene (reference sequence). The CDR3 totals 14 residues. The complete variable domain, with remaining parts taken from reference TRBV30 and TRBJ1-1, reads SQTIHQWPATLVQPVGSPLSLECTVEGTSNPNLYWYRQAAGRGLQLLFYSVGIGQISSEVPQNLSASRPQDRQFILSSKKLLLSDSGFYLCAWAPTGPTWGAFFGQGTRLTVV.

The CDR3: CASRASGSRDTQYF. The DNA of the CDR3 is TGTGCCAGCAGGGCTAGCGGGAGTCGGGATACGCAGTATTTT. The chain employs TRBV6-1 and TRBJ2-3; 10 bases match TRBD2. V lost 6 bases to trimming and J lost 6 bases; unmatched junction nucleotides: 6. CDR1 and CDR2 from the germline V gene are MNHNS and SASEGT. This CDR3 has 14 residues.

The CDR3 loop reads CASSQGDRESYNEQFF. In nucleotides, the CDR3 is TGCGCCAGCAGCCAAGGGGACAGGGAATCATACAATGAGCAGTTCTTC. The chain is built from TRBV4-1 and TRBJ2-1; 9 bases match TRBD1. V shed 1 base, J shed 4 bases, and the junction held 5 bases outside the gene matches. Germline CDR1 MGHRA, CDR2 YSYEKL. This CDR3 is 16 amino acids long.

The chain employs TRBV5-5 and TRBJ2-5; D may match TRBD1 or TRBD2 (5 bases each). Germline-derived CDR1 and CDR2 are SGHKS and YYEKEE (reference sequence). CDR3 length: 14 residues. Between the trimmed V and J ends, which lost 2 bases and 5 bases, there was a span of 13 bases. CDR3: CASSLGTAGETQYF. The CDR3 DNA is TGTGCCAGCAGCTTAGGGACCGCCGGGGAGACCCAGTACTTC.

The chain carries TRBV9 and TRBJ2-3; a possible D gene is TRBD2 (7 bases). Per the germline V gene, CDR1 is SGDLS and CDR2 is YYNGEE. This CDR3 has 17 amino acids. Trimming removed 0 bases at V and 0 bases at J, with 14 bases between. The CDR3 DNA reads TGTGCCAGCAGCGTAGCCGGGGGGCGAACTAGCACAGATACGCAGTATTTT. Its protein is CASSVAGGRTSTDTQYF. Full variable domain (rest looked up from reference TRBV9 and TRBJ2-3): DSGVTQTPKHLITATGQRVTLRCSPRSGDLSVYWYQQSLDQGLQFLIQYYNGEERAKGNILERFSAQQFPDLHSELNLSSLELGDSALYFCASSVAGGRTSTDTQYFGPGTRLTVL.

The J gene is TRBJ1-4, the V gene TRBV6-6; 7 positions match TRBD1. Germline V gene data show CDR1 as MNHNY and CDR2 as SVGAGI (reference sequence). The V and J ends lost 6 bases and 2 bases, in that order; junction bases with no gene match: 3. This CDR3 has 14 amino acids. The CDR3 DNA follows: TGTGCCAGCAGCCCGACAGGGACTAATGAAAAACTGTTTTTT. It is translated as CASSPTGTNEKLFF.

The genes are TRBV2 and TRBJ2-2; maybe TRBD1 (5 bases). The CDR3 consists of 15 residues. Trimming removed 7 bases from V and 1 base from J, with 13 bases in between. Per the germline V gene, CDR1 is SNHLY and CDR2 is FYNNEI. CDR3 sequence: CASKTWQGNTGELFF. The CDR3 coding sequence is TGTGCCAGCAAGACTTGGCAGGGGAACACCGGGGAGCTGTTTTTT. Drawing the rest from reference TRBV2 and TRBJ2-2, the complete variable domain is EPEVTQTPSHQVTQMGQEVILRCVPISNHLYFYWYRQILGQKVEFLVSFYNNEISEKSEIFDDQFSVERPDGSNFTLKIRSTKLEDSAMYFCASKTWQGNTGELFFGEGSRLTVL.

V and J are TRBV29-1 and TRBJ2-1; 7 bases fit TRBD2. The CDR3 runs 16 residues. Germline V CDR1 and CDR2: SQVTM, ANQGSEA. V trimming: 8 bases; J trimming: 0 bases; junction bases outside the gene matches: 13. CDR3 protein: CSLPTGTGGSYNEQFF. As DNA, the CDR3 is TGCAGCCTCCCTACCGGGACGGGAGGCTCCTACAATGAGCAGTTCTTC.

The chain has TRBV7-2 and TRBJ1-1; TRBD1 might be the D (6 bases). The CDR3 has 14 residues. Germline V gene sequence: CDR1 SGHTA, CDR2 FQGNSA. Trimming stripped 5 bases from V and 1 base from J, with 11 bases between. The CDR3 region has the DNA TGTGCCAGCAGCCTGGGACACCAGAACACTGAAGCTTTCTTT. It encodes CASSLGHQNTEAFF.

The genes are TRBV7-9 and TRBJ1-4, with no clear D. Germline loops: CDR1 SEHNR, CDR2 FQNEAQ (reference sequence). The CDR3 has 13 amino acids. V dropped 5 bases and J dropped 1 base, with 5 bases sitting between them. The CDR3 sequence is CASSPRTNEKLFF. The CDR3 coding sequence is TGTGCCAGCAGCCCCCGAACTAATGAAAAACTGTTTTTT.

The chain has TRBV28 and TRBJ2-5; D gene uncertain. The DNA end lines up better with TRBJ2-7; the J call may be wrong. This CDR3 comprises 12 residues. Germline assignment: CDR1 MDHEN and CDR2 SYDVKM. The CDR3 here is CASSVEGFEQYF. The CDR3 DNA is TGTGCCAGCAGTGTTGAAGGTTTCGAGCAGTACTTC.

The CDR3 loop reads CASSQSRGPYNEQFF. The CDR3 bases are TGTGCCAGCAGTCAGTCGAGGGGTCCCTACAATGAGCAGTTCTTC. The chain has TRBV27 and TRBJ2-1; D possibly matches TRBD1 or TRBD2 (5 bases each). The germline gives CDR1 MNHEY, CDR2 SMNVEV (reference sequence). V was clipped by 5 bases and J by 2 bases, with 13 bases between them. This CDR3 contains 15 residues.

V and J are TRBV7-2 and TRBJ1-1; D is perhaps TRBD1 (5 bases). Trimming took 3 bases from V and 1 from J, leaving 15 bases between them. The germline gives CDR1 SGHTA, CDR2 FQGNSA. This CDR3 comprises 16 residues. Here the CDR3 reads CASSLLAGRGNTEAFF. The CDR3 coding sequence is TGTGCCAGCAGCTTGCTGGCGGGGAGGGGGAACACTGAAGCTTTCTTT.